These 30 T cell receptor beta chains came from one sample sequenced in a study of regulatory T cells in long-lasting Graves disease. The time point denotes: newly diagnosed GD, antithyroid drugs for less than 3 months. PBMC-derived RNA was used for the TCR library. TCR beta libraries were built with iRepertoire HTBI primers and Arm-PCR of CDR3 regions. TCRdb itself ran the multiplex PCR reads through MiXCR, one entry per CDR3 protein. The sample includes a few hundred thousand distinct CDR3 sequences, over 15% of them seen just once. In addition, the sample was reused for a study of T cells in Graves' hyperthyroidism and ophthalmopathy.

Source: peripheral blood mononuclear cells (PBMCs), taken at new diagnosis, from a patient treated with antithyroid drugs. The receptors here all came from a middle-aged man with Graves disease.

This clonotype was found many times. CDR3 coding DNA: TGCAGTGCTGGGGGAGCAGAGACCCAGTACTTC. The encoded protein is CSAGGAETQYF. The chain joins TRBV20-1 to TRBJ2-5; the D call may be TRBD1 or TRBD2 (5 bases each). V lost 5 bases, J lost 4 bases, and 8 bases lay in between. The CDR3 loop spans 11 amino acids. Germline V CDR1 and CDR2: DFQATT, SNEGSKA (reference sequence).

This clonotype has a count of ten or more. V is TRBV20-1 and J is TRBJ2-1; D is perhaps TRBD1 or TRBD2 (5 bases each). CDR3 length: 15 residues. Germline V gives CDR1 DFQATT, CDR2 SNEGSKA (reference sequence). V was shortened by 2 bases and J by 7 bases, with 18 bases between the two germline ends. Here the CDR3 reads CSARPDRGGGNEQFF. The CDR3 nucleotides are TGCAGTGCTAGACCCGACAGAGGAGGAGGTAATGAGCAGTTCTTC.

Sample share makes this clonotype medium-sized. The V and J genes are TRBV28 and TRBJ2-3; TRBD2 aligns across 9 bases. This CDR3 has 16 amino acids. Germline trimming cut 5 bases from V and 4 bases from J; bases unmatched to any gene: 10. CDR1 MDHEN and CDR2 SYDVKM come from the germline V gene. CDR3 DNA: TGTGCCAGCAGTGGGATAGCGGGGGAGCGGGCAGATACGCAGTATTTT. Protein product: CASSGIAGERADTQYF.

This clonotype was seen at least ten times. The gene calls are TRBV5-6 and TRBJ1-1; D not resolved. V lost 0 bases, J lost 2 bases, and 11 bases lay in between. Germline values: CDR1 SGHDT, CDR2 YYEEEE. The CDR3 totals 15 residues. CDR3 sequence reads: CASSLAYSINTEAFF. The CDR3 nucleotides read TGTGCCAGCAGCTTGGCCTACAGCATTAACACTGAAGCTTTCTTT.

V gene TRBV19 combines with J gene TRBJ1-5, with a tentative D call TRBD1 (6 bases). This CDR3 contains 14 residues. Germline loops: CDR1 LNHDA, CDR2 SQIVND (reference sequence). V shed 3 bases and J shed 3 bases, with 9 bases lying between them. The DNA of the CDR3 is TGTGCCAGTAGTATGGGGGGGGCCAATCAGCCCCAGCATTTT. Amino acids: CASSMGGANQPQHF. The complete variable domain, with remaining parts taken from reference TRBV19 and TRBJ1-5, reads DGGITQSPKYLFRKEGQNVTLSCEQNLNHDAMYWYRQDPGQGLRLIYYSQIVNDFQKGDIAEGYSVSREKKESFPLTVTSAQKNPTAFYLCASSMGGANQPQHFGDGTRLSIL.

This clonotype has a single count. A far larger clone is only one base removed, so a read error is likely. This sequence joins TRBV5-6 and TRBJ1-5; a weak D match, TRBD1 (5 bases). The CDR3 totals 15 residues. CDR1 is SGHDT and CDR2 is YYEEEE in the germline V gene. Between the trimmed V and J ends, which lost 5 bases and 4 bases, there was a span of 16 bases. Here the CDR3 reads CASRASGWGNQPQHF. The CDR3 nucleotides read TGTGCCAGCAGGGCGTCAGGGTGGGGAAATCAGCCCCAGCATTTT.

This clonotype has a count of ten or more. The J gene is TRBJ2-5, the V gene TRBV18, with D possibly TRBD1 on 5 matching bases. CDR1 and CDR2 from the germline V gene are KGHSH and LQKENI. Between the trimmed V and J ends, which lost 1 base and 1 base, there was a span of 13 bases. CDR3 length: 16 amino acids. The CDR3 nucleotides are TGTGCCAGCTCACCACGGGTTGGCAGGGCCCAAGAGACCCAGTACTTC. It encodes CASSPRVGRAQETQYF. Based on the CDR3 plus reference TRBV18 and TRBJ2-5, the full variable domain is NAGVMQNPRHLVRRRGQEARLRCSPMKGHSHVYWYRQLPEEGLKFMVYLQKENIIDESGMPKERFSAEFPKEGPSILRIQQVVRGDSAAYFCASSPRVGRAQETQYFGPGTRLLVL.

With respect to this clonotype: This CDR3 fails to terminate in the conserved phenylalanine or tryptophan, so it likely reflects a read error. The limits of the CDR3 on the DNA are not certain, so only TCRdb's listed CDR3 is given. The rearrangement links TRBV5-1 to TRBJ2-1; the table's TRBD1 call for D was not verified on the DNA. CDR1 is SGHRS, CDR2 YFSETQ, per germline. The CDR3 sequence runs 10 residues, both termini included. CDR3 sequence: CASRAGVQEV.

This clonotype was seen ten or more times. The chain has TRBV4-1 and TRBJ2-7; D is undetermined. Trimming took 2 bases from V and 4 from J, leaving 15 bases between them. CDR3 length: 15 amino acids. CDR1 and CDR2 from the germline V gene are MGHRA and YSYEKL. In nucleotides, the CDR3 is TGCGCCAGCAGCCAATACTTGGATGGACCTTACGAGCAGTACTTC. Residues: CASSQYLDGPYEQYF.

This clonotype appeared many times. The V and J genes are TRBV9 and TRBJ2-1; unclear D gene. This CDR3 is 15 amino acids long. CDR1 and CDR2 (germline): SGDLS, YYNGEE. V was trimmed by 0 bases and J by 4 bases, leaving 11 bases between them. The CDR3 DNA follows: TGTGCCAGCAGCGTAGGGGGATCCTTTTACAATGAGCAGTTCTTC. Its translation: CASSVGGSFYNEQFF.

J is TRBJ1-2 and V is TRBV10-3, with 12 bases fitting TRBD1. The germline CDR1 and CDR2 sequences are ENHRY and SYGVKD. This CDR3 is built from 15 residues. Losses at the gene ends were 2 bases for V and 5 bases for J; bases not matched to a gene: 3. The CDR3 sequence: CAISETGQGAYGYTF. CDR3 DNA sequence: TGTGCCATCAGTGAGACGGGACAGGGGGCTTATGGCTACACCTTC.

The chain employs TRBV7-8 and TRBJ2-3; no reliable D call. V was pared by 4 bases and J by 1 base, with 15 bases between. The CDR3 totals 16 residues. CDR1 is SGHVS and CDR2 is FQNEAQ in the germline V gene. The CDR3 is CASSSRRFARTDTQYF. DNA of the CDR3: TGTGCCAGCAGCTCCCGGCGGTTTGCGCGCACAGATACGCAGTATTTT.

This clonotype has ten or more counts. The CDR3 nucleotides are TGTGCCAGCTCACCAGTGCTAGCCGGCGGGACCGGGGAGCTGTTTTTT. Translating gives CASSPVLAGGTGELFF. The V and J genes are TRBV18 and TRBJ2-2; D is perhaps TRBD2 (5 bases). CDR3 length: 16 residues. The V end was cut by 2 bases, the J end by 5 bases, with 15 bases between. Germline CDR1 reads KGHSH; CDR2 reads LQKENI.

This clonotype appeared a few times. The chain recombines TRBV30 with TRBJ1-1; D is unresolved. Trimming took 1 base from V and 0 from J, leaving 6 bases between them. Germline assignment: CDR1 GTSNPN and CDR2 SVGIG (reference sequence). This CDR3 has 13 amino acids. CDR3 bases: TGTGCCTGGAGTGGACAACTGAACACTGAAGCTTTCTTT. Translation: CAWSGQLNTEAFF.

V gene TRBV30 combines with J gene TRBJ1-2; 8 bases fit TRBD1. The CDR3 consists of 13 residues. CDR1 and CDR2 from the germline V gene are GTSNPN and SVGIG (reference sequence). V lost 3 bases and J lost 7; bases outside the gene matches: 7. Here the CDR3 DNA reads TGTGCCTGGAGCCCCAGGGGGCAGACTGGCTACACCTTC. This sequence encodes CAWSPRGQTGYTF.

With regard to this clonotype: This clone may be a read error of a much larger clone one base away. CDR3 bases: TGCGCCAGCAGCCAAGGTCCAGGGACAGTGTCTAACTATTGCTACACCTTC. It encodes CASSQGPGTVSNYCYTF. The rearrangement links TRBV4-1 to TRBJ1-2; 7 positions agree with TRBD1. The CDR3 spans 17 residues. In germline, CDR1 is MGHRA, CDR2 YSYEKL.

This clonotype was observed many times. The chain is built from TRBV30 and TRBJ2-7; D is perhaps TRBD1 (6 bases). The V and J ends lost 1 base and 6 bases respectively, with 13 bases between them. The CDR3 length is 13 residues. CDR1 GTSNPN and CDR2 SVGIG come from the germline V gene (reference sequence). CDR3: CAWSEQGSGEQYF. Here the CDR3 DNA reads TGTGCCTGGAGTGAACAGGGTTCGGGCGAGCAGTACTTC.

This clonotype was recorded many times. The chain recombines TRBV3-1 with TRBJ2-7, with D possibly being TRBD2 (6 bases). Looked up from germline, CDR1 is LGHDT and CDR2 is YNNKEL (reference sequence). The CDR3 runs to 14 residues. V lost 2 bases to trimming and J lost 4 bases, with 12 bases between them. The CDR3, as DNA: TGTGCCAGCAGCCAACGACCCGGGGGTTACGAGCAGTACTTC. This translates into CASSQRPGGYEQYF.

This clonotype was detected many times. J is TRBJ1-1 and V is TRBV5-1; D ambiguous. CDR3 length equals 13 residues. V was cut by 0 bases and J by 1 base, with 4 bases left in between. Germline-derived CDR1 and CDR2 are SGHRS and YFSETQ. CDR3 loop: CASSLDSNTEAFF. CDR3 coding DNA: TGCGCCAGCAGCTTGGATTCGAACACTGAAGCTTTCTTT. The full variable domain, in which reference TRBV5-1 and TRBJ1-1 provide the parts outside the CDR3, is KAGVTQTPRYLIKTRGQQVTLSCSPISGHRSVSWYQQTPGQGLQFLFEYFSETQRNKGNFPGRFSGRQFSNSRSEMNVSTLELGDSALYLCASSLDSNTEAFFGQGTRLTVV.

CDR3 DNA sequence: TGTGCCAGCAGTATACAATCGGCCTATTATGGCTACACCTTC. This translates into CASSIQSAYYGYTF. The rearrangement joins TRBV28 to TRBJ1-2; D is unclear. V was trimmed by 5 bases and J by 5 bases, leaving 15 bases between them. The CDR3 is made up of 14 amino acids. Germline V gives CDR1 MDHEN, CDR2 SYDVKM.

This clonotype was counted many times. V gene TRBV25-1 combines with J gene TRBJ2-3; D might be TRBD1 or TRBD2, each matching 5 bases. The CDR3 has 13 residues. V was shortened by 7 bases and J by 8 bases, with 16 bases between the two germline ends. Looked up from germline, CDR1 is MGHDK and CDR2 is SYGVNS. The CDR3 region has the DNA TGTGCCAGCACCACTCCCGGGACGGGTACGCAGTATTTT. Translation: CASTTPGTGTQYF.

This clonotype was recorded a few times. The chain uses TRBV20-1 and TRBJ2-6; D gene ambiguous. The length of the CDR3 is 16 residues. The germline gives CDR1 DFQATT, CDR2 SNEGSKA (reference sequence). Trimming removed 0 bases at V and 0 bases at J, with 9 bases between. The CDR3 protein is CSAREGLSSGANVLTF. In DNA form, the CDR3 reads TGCAGTGCTAGAGAGGGTCTGAGCTCTGGGGCCAACGTCCTGACTTTC.

In its sample, this clonotype was seen many times. This sequence joins TRBV2 and TRBJ1-3, with 8 bases fitting TRBD1. CDR1 is SNHLY, CDR2 FYNNEI, per germline. Losses at the gene ends were 7 bases for V and 3 bases for J; bases not matched to a gene: 5. This CDR3 contains 14 residues. Written as DNA, the CDR3 is TGTGCCAGCATTCGAGGACAGGGTGGAAACACCATATATTTT. This sequence encodes CASIRGQGGNTIYF.

This clonotype was observed a few times. The rearrangement links TRBV19 to TRBJ1-1; a weak D match, TRBD1 (5 bases). Trimming took off 4 bases at V and 0 bases at J, with 21 bases between the two ends. CDR3 size: 18 residues. Per germline, CDR1 LNHDA and CDR2 SQIVND (reference sequence). The chain's CDR3 is CASSTAFWGTEMNTEAFF. The CDR3, as DNA: TGTGCCAGTAGTACGGCTTTTTGGGGGACGGAAATGAACACTGAAGCTTTCTTT.

This clonotype appeared a few times. The V call is TRBV7-9, the J call TRBJ2-7, with a weak D call TRBD2 (5 bases). The CDR3 loop spans 15 amino acids. V was shortened by 1 base and J by 5 bases, with 15 bases between the two germline ends. Germline CDR1 and CDR2: SEHNR and FQNEAQ (reference sequence). DNA of the CDR3: TGTGCCAGCAGCTTAGTAGCGTCGATCATCAACGAGCAGTACTTC. This sequence encodes CASSLVASIINEQYF.

In this sample, this clonotype turned up many times. The V call is TRBV18, the J call TRBJ1-1, with 7 bases that match TRBD1. The CDR3 contains 13 residues. With 3 bases clipped from V and 8 bases from J, the junction kept 6 bases outside the gene matches. Germline CDR1 and CDR2: KGHSH and LQKENI. CDR3 sequence reads: CASSPTGDREAFF. In DNA, the CDR3 is TGTGCCAGCTCACCTACAGGGGACCGCGAAGCTTTCTTT.

Only a few counts were recorded for this clonotype. J is TRBJ1-2 and V is TRBV7-2, with D hard to call. Germline V gene sequence: CDR1 SGHTA, CDR2 FQGNSA. V was pared by 5 bases and J by 3 bases, with 10 bases between. CDR3 length: 13 amino acids. The CDR3 bases are TGTGCCAGCAGCCTGTCCGTAGACTATGGCTACACCTTC. Its protein is CASSLSVDYGYTF. The full variable domain, in which reference TRBV7-2 and TRBJ1-2 provide the parts outside the CDR3, is GAGVSQSPSNKVTEKGKDVELRCDPISGHTALYWYRQSLGQGLEFLIYFQGNSAPDKSGLPSDRFSAERTGGSVSTLTIQRTQQEDSAVYLCASSLSVDYGYTFGSGTRLTVV.

This clonotype was recorded at least ten times. This chain joins TRBV7-9 and TRBJ2-7; D not certain. Germline CDR1 is SEHNR and CDR2 is FQNEAQ (reference sequence). V lost 5 bases and J lost 2, with 13 bases in between. This CDR3 has 14 residues. The CDR3 nucleotides are TGTGCCAGCAGCAAGACACTCGAACCCTACGAGCAGTACTTC. It translates to CASSKTLEPYEQYF.

This clonotype was seen at least ten times. The chain links TRBV3-1 to TRBJ2-7; 12 bases are a match to TRBD2. CDR3 length: 15 amino acids. The V gene's germline CDR1 is LGHDT and CDR2 YNNKEL (reference sequence). After removal of 4 bases from V and 5 bases from J, the junction contained 6 bases not matched to a gene. The CDR3, as DNA: TGTGCCAGCAGCCTGACTAGCGGGGGTTCCCACGAGCAGTACTTC. This sequence encodes CASSLTSGGSHEQYF.

V is TRBV9 and J is TRBJ1-1, with TRBD1 matching over 7 bases. The CDR3 is made up of 15 amino acids. V lost 0 bases to trimming and J lost 1 base; unmatched junction nucleotides: 3. In germline, CDR1 is SGDLS, CDR2 YYNGEE. The DNA of the CDR3 is TGTGCCAGCAGCGTAGCGGGACAGCGGAACACTGAAGCTTTCTTT. Translation gives CASSVAGQRNTEAFF.